What follows are 5 T cell receptor beta chains derived from one specimen sequenced in a study of neurological immune-mediated disorders. MiXCR, applied by TCRdb to the 5' RACE reads, yields one record per CDR3 protein. The table records some 78,000 distinct CDR3 sequences, 5% to 6% of them present only once. The specimen was PBMCs. Receptors originate from a woman younger than 45 with multiple sclerosis.

This clonotype was counted at least ten times. The V gene is TRBV7-2, the J gene TRBJ2-3; D is undetermined. V dropped 4 bases and J dropped 6 bases, with 14 bases sitting between them. The CDR3 has 14 residues. CDR1 is SGHTA, CDR2 FQGNSA, per germline. In nucleotides, the CDR3 is TGTGCCAGCAGCTCACTCGGACCGGTTGATACGCAGTATTTT. This encodes CASSSLGPVDTQYF.

This sequence joins TRBV12-3 or TRBV12-4 and TRBJ2-3; 12 positions agree with TRBD2. The CDR3 loop spans 15 amino acids. V shed 4 bases and J 6 bases; nucleotides not matched to a gene: 5. The CDR3, as DNA: TGTGCCAGCAGTTCTAGCGGGAGGGCCAGCGATACGCAGTATTTT. Translating it yields CASSSSGRASDTQYF.

This clonotype was seen repeatedly, ten times or more. The CDR3 DNA follows: TGCAGTGCTAGAGCCGGGACAATCGGCCAGCCCCAGCATTTT. Translation: CSARAGTIGQPQHF. The chain links TRBV20-1 to TRBJ1-5, with D tentatively TRBD1 (6 bases). The V gene's germline CDR1 is DFQATT and CDR2 SNEGSKA (reference sequence). V shed 1 base and J shed 7 bases, with 14 bases lying between them. This CDR3 has 14 amino acids.

This clonotype showed up many times. This rearrangement joins TRBV20-1 to TRBJ1-6, with TRBD1 matching over 7 bases. The CDR3 is made up of 15 amino acids. J lost 9 bases, V lost 2 bases, and 10 bases had no gene match. CDR1 DFQATT and CDR2 SNEGSKA come from the germline V gene (reference sequence). In DNA form, the CDR3 reads TGCAGTGCTAGATTCGCGAAGGGGGCAAGTTCACCCCTCCACTTT. Its protein is CSARFAKGASSPLHF.

This chain uses TRBV5-1 with TRBJ1-3, with D possibly being TRBD1 (5 bases). This CDR3 contains 17 residues. V was shortened by 0 bases and J by 0 bases, with 13 bases between the two germline ends. The germline CDR1 and CDR2 sequences are SGHRS and YFSETQ. CDR3 DNA sequence: TGCGCCAGCAGCTTGGATGCGGGGGGGAGCTCTGGAAACACCATATATTTT. Protein: CASSLDAGGSSGNTIYF.